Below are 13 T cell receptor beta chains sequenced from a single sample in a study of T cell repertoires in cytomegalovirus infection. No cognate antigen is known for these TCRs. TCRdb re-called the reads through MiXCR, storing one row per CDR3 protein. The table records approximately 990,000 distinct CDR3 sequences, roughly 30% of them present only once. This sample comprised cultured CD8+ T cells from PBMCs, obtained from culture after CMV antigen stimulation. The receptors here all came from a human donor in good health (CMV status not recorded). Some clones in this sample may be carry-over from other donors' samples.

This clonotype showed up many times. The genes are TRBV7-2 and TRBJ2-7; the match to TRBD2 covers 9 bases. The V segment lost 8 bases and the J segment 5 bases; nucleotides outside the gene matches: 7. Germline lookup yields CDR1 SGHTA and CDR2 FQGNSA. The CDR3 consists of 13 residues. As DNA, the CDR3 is TGTGCCAGCCACGAAGCGGGGGGAGACGAGCAGTACTTC. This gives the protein CASHEAGGDEQYF.

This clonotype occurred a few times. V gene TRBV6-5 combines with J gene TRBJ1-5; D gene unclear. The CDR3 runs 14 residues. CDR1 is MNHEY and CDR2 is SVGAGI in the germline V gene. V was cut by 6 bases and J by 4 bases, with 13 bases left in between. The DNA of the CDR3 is TGTGCCAGCAGCCCCGACATCACAAATCAGCCCCAGCATTTT. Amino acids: CASSPDITNQPQHF.

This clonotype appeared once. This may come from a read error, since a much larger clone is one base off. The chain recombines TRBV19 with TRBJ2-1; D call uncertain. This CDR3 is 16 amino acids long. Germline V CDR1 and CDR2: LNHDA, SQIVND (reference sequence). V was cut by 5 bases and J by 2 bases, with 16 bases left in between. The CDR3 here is CASSGTDQPTYNEQFF. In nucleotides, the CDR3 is TGTGCCAGTAGTGGCACAGACCAACCTACCTACAATGAGCAGTTCTTC.

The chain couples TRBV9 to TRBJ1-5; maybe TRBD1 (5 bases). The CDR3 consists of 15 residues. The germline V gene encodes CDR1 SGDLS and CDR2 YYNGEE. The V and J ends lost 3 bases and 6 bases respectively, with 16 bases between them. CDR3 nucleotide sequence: TGTGCCAGCAGCGAAGGGGAGGAAGGGATTCAGCCCCAGCATTTT. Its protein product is CASSEGEEGIQPQHF. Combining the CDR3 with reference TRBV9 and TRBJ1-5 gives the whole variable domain DSGVTQTPKHLITATGQRVTLRCSPRSGDLSVYWYQQSLDQGLQFLIQYYNGEERAKGNILERFSAQQFPDLHSELNLSSLELGDSALYFCASSEGEEGIQPQHFGDGTRLSIL.

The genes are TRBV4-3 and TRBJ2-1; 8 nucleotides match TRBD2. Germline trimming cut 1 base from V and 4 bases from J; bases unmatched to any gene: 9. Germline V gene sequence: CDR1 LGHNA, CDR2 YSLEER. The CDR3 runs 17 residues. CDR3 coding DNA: TGCGCCAGCAGCCAAGGGTCAAGCGGGGGCCCGTACAATGAGCAGTTCTTC. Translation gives CASSQGSSGGPYNEQFF.

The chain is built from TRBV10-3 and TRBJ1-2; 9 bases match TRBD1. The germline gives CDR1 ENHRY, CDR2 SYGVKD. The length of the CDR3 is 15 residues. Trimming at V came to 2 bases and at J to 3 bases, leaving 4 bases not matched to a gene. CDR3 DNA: TGTGCCATCAGTGAGGTACAGGGGGCGCACTATGGCTACACCTTC. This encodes CAISEVQGAHYGYTF.

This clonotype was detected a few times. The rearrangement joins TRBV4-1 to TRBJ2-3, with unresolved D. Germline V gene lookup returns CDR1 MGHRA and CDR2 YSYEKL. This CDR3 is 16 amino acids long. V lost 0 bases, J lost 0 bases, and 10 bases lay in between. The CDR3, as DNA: TGCGCCAGCAGCCAAGATGCCCTGACTAGCACAGATACGCAGTATTTT. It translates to CASSQDALTSTDTQYF.

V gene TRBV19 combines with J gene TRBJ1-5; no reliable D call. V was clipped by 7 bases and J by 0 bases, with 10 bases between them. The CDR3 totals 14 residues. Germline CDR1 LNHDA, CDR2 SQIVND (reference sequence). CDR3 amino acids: CASTDGFSNQPQHF. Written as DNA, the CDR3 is TGTGCCAGTACCGACGGCTTTAGCAATCAGCCCCAGCATTTT.

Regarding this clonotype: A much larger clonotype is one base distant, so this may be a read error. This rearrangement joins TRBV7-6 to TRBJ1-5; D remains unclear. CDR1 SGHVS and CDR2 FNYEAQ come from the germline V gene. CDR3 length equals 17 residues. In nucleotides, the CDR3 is TGTGCCAGCAGCTTAAATGGCGGTCCATATAGCAATCAGTCCCAGCATTTT. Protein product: CASSLNGGPYSNQSQHF.

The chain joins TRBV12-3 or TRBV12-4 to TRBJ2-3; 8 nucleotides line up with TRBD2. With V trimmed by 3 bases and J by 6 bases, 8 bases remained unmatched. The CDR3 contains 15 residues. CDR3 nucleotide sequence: TGTGCCAGCAGTTTCTGGGATAGCGGGGATGATACGCAGTATTTT. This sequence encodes CASSFWDSGDDTQYF.

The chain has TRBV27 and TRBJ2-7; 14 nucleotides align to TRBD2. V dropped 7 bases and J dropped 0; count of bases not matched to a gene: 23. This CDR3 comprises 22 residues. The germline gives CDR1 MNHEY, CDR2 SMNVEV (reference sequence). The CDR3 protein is CASNIGTSGGLGILKSSYEQYF. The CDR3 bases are TGTGCCAGCAACATAGGGACTAGCGGGGGCCTCGGTATATTGAAGAGCTCCTACGAGCAGTACTTC.

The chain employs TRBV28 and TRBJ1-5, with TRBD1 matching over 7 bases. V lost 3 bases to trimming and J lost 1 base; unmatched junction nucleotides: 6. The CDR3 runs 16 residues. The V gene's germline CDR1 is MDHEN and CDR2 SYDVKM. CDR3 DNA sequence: TGTGCCAGCAGTTTCCAAGACAGGGCCAGCAATCAGCCCCAGCATTTT. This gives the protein CASSFQDRASNQPQHF.

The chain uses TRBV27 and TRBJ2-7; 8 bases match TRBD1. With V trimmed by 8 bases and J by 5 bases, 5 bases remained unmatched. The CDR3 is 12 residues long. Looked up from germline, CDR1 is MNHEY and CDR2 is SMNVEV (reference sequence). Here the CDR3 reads CASAGGLNEQYV. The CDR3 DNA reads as TGTGCCAGCGCAGGGGGCCTGAACGAGCAGTACGTC.